These T cell receptor beta chains were read from a single sample in a study of T cells after yellow fever vaccination. MiXCR, applied by TCRdb to the 5' RACE reads, yields one record per CDR3 protein. This sample yields about 310,000 distinct CDR3 sequences, of which roughly 4% are seen a single time; 23% belongs to the top ten. This material consisted of PBMCs, taken on the day of the yellow fever booster vaccination. These receptors originate from a man aged 18 to 29 who received the YFV17D yellow fever vaccine. Both conserved end residues are part of each CDR3. The order of the fields is D gene, J gene, V gene, clone size, CDR3 DNA, CDR3 protein. The D gene is left open where the match is weak. A clone size is listed for some rows: how often the clone was seen (once, few, many), or a class if it is expanded.

d_call: NA
j_call: TRBJ2-5
v_call: TRBV20-1
clone_size: many
cdr3_nt: TGCAGTGCTAGGCTCCCGGGACTTTACGAAGATCAAGAGACCCAGTACTTC
cdr3_aa: CSARLPGLYEDQETQYF

d_call: TRBD2
j_call: TRBJ2-1
v_call: TRBV5-5
clone_size: NA
cdr3_nt: TGTGCCAGCAGCTGGGGGACTAGCGGGGATCTGGTCTACAATGAGCAGTTCTTC
cdr3_aa: CASSWGTSGDLVYNEQFF

d_call: NA
j_call: TRBJ2-2
v_call: TRBV19
clone_size: many
cdr3_nt: TGTGCCAGTAGTCTCCTGACTCGAACCGGGGAGCTGTTTTTT
cdr3_aa: CASSLLTRTGELFF

d_call: NA
j_call: TRBJ2-3
v_call: TRBV20-1
clone_size: many
cdr3_nt: TGCAGTGCTCCTAGTCGGGGGCCAAGGGGAGATACGCAGTATTTT
cdr3_aa: CSAPSRGPRGDTQYF

d_call: TRBD2
j_call: TRBJ2-2
v_call: TRBV3-1
clone_size: NA
cdr3_nt: TGTGCCAGCAGCCTAAGGAGCCTGATAGGACTAGCGCACACCGGGGAGCTGTTTTTT
cdr3_aa: CASSLRSLIGLAHTGELFF

d_call: NA
j_call: TRBJ2-5
v_call: TRBV20-1
clone_size: few
cdr3_nt: TGCAGTGCTATCCCGGGTCGGGGAGAGACCCAGTACTTC
cdr3_aa: CSAIPGRGETQYF

d_call: NA
j_call: TRBJ2-7
v_call: TRBV4-3
clone_size: many
cdr3_nt: TGCGCCAGCAGCCAGGTCCGGGGACGCTACGAGCAGTACTTC
cdr3_aa: CASSQVRGRYEQYF

d_call: NA
j_call: TRBJ2-7
v_call: TRBV5-1
clone_size: many
cdr3_nt: TGCGCCAGCAGCTTGGTGGTCAGGGGCACCTACGAGCAGTACTTC
cdr3_aa: CASSLVVRGTYEQYF

d_call: NA
j_call: TRBJ1-3
v_call: TRBV12-3/TRBV12-4
clone_size: many
cdr3_nt: TGTGCCAGCAGTTTAGGGGGGACGGATTCTGGAAACACCATATATTTT
cdr3_aa: CASSLGGTDSGNTIYF

d_call: TRBD1
j_call: TRBJ2-7
v_call: TRBV5-6
clone_size: NA
cdr3_nt: TGTGCCAGCAGCACGGACAGGGGCCCCGACACGGACTACGAGCAGTACTTC
cdr3_aa: CASSTDRGPDTDYEQYF

d_call: TRBD1
j_call: TRBJ2-3
v_call: TRBV19
clone_size: NA
cdr3_nt: TGTGCCAGTAGTATATGGGACAGGGGGCCAGATACGCAGTATTTT
cdr3_aa: CASSIWDRGPDTQYF

d_call: TRBD2
j_call: TRBJ2-3
v_call: TRBV6-5
clone_size: many
cdr3_nt: TGTGCCAGCAGTCCCACTAGCGCCGCCACAGATACGCAGTATTTT
cdr3_aa: CASSPTSAATDTQYF

d_call: TRBD1
j_call: TRBJ2-7
v_call: TRBV27
clone_size: many
cdr3_nt: TGTGCCAGCAGTTTCCGGGACAGGGGCCGCGAGCAGTACTTC
cdr3_aa: CASSFRDRGREQYF

d_call: NA
j_call: TRBJ2-2
v_call: TRBV29-1
clone_size: NA
cdr3_nt: TGCAGCGTTGCGGGATCCGGGGAGCTGTTTTTT
cdr3_aa: CSVAGSGELFF

d_call: TRBD1
j_call: TRBJ1-6
v_call: TRBV12-3/TRBV12-4
clone_size: many
cdr3_nt: TGTGCCAGCAGTTTAATTGGGACAGGGGCTAATTCACCCCTCCACTTT
cdr3_aa: CASSLIGTGANSPLHF

d_call: TRBD2
j_call: TRBJ2-3
v_call: TRBV20-1
clone_size: few
cdr3_nt: TGCAGTGCCGACGGGAGGGGGGGGCTAGATACGCAGTATTTT
cdr3_aa: CSADGRGGLDTQYF

d_call: TRBD1
j_call: TRBJ2-7
v_call: TRBV5-1
clone_size: few
cdr3_nt: TGCGCCAGCAGCCCCACCCCCGGGACAGGGCGCGAGCAGTACTTC
cdr3_aa: CASSPTPGTGREQYF

d_call: NA
j_call: TRBJ1-5
v_call: TRBV5-1
clone_size: few
cdr3_nt: TGCGCCAGCAGCTTGTTGCCAGATCAGCCCCAGCATTTT
cdr3_aa: CASSLLPDQPQHF

d_call: TRBD2
j_call: TRBJ2-1
v_call: TRBV5-1
clone_size: many
cdr3_nt: TGCGCCAGCAGGGCGACTAGCGTCTACAATGAGCAGTTCTTC
cdr3_aa: CASRATSVYNEQFF

d_call: NA
j_call: TRBJ2-1
v_call: TRBV19
clone_size: many
cdr3_nt: TGTGCCAGTAGTACTCATCCCCCGAATTCCTTAGAGGGGCAGTTCTTC
cdr3_aa: CASSTHPPNSLEGQFF

d_call: NA
j_call: TRBJ2-3
v_call: TRBV18
clone_size: few
cdr3_nt: TGTGCCAGCTCACCACCGGGCCCTTCTTCTAGCACAGATACGCAGTATTTT
cdr3_aa: CASSPPGPSSSTDTQYF

d_call: NA
j_call: TRBJ1-2
v_call: TRBV7-8
clone_size: few
cdr3_nt: TGTGCCAGCAACCCAGGCACTAACTATGGCTACACCTTC
cdr3_aa: CASNPGTNYGYTF

d_call: NA
j_call: TRBJ2-5
v_call: TRBV5-1
clone_size: many
cdr3_nt: TGCGCCAGCAGCTTAACCGGTGCGGGTCAGGAGACCCAGTACTTC
cdr3_aa: CASSLTGAGQETQYF

d_call: TRBD1
j_call: TRBJ2-5
v_call: TRBV7-9
clone_size: many
cdr3_nt: TGTGCCAGCAGCTTAGTGGACAGGGGCGTCGAGACCCAGTACTTC
cdr3_aa: CASSLVDRGVETQYF

d_call: NA
j_call: TRBJ2-5
v_call: TRBV3-1
clone_size: few
cdr3_nt: TGTGCCAGCAGCCAAGACGTAGAGACCCAGTACTTC
cdr3_aa: CASSQDVETQYF

d_call: TRBD2
j_call: TRBJ2-5
v_call: TRBV4-2
clone_size: many
cdr3_nt: TGTGCCAGCAGCCAGCAGCGGGGTGCTGTAGAGACCCAGTACTTC
cdr3_aa: CASSQQRGAVETQYF

d_call: NA
j_call: TRBJ2-1
v_call: TRBV10-3
clone_size: NA
cdr3_nt: TGTGCCATCTCTTGGGGCTCCTACAATGAGCAGTTCTTC
cdr3_aa: CAISWGSYNEQFF

d_call: NA
j_call: TRBJ1-5
v_call: TRBV7-2
clone_size: many
cdr3_nt: TGTGCCAGCAGCTTAGCGGGGGGGAGAAGCAATCAGCCCCAGCATTTT
cdr3_aa: CASSLAGGRSNQPQHF

d_call: TRBD2
j_call: TRBJ2-3
v_call: TRBV12-3/TRBV12-4
clone_size: many
cdr3_nt: TGTGCCAGCAGTCCGGCCGGGACTAGCGACACGCAGTATTTT
cdr3_aa: CASSPAGTSDTQYF

d_call: NA
j_call: TRBJ2-1
v_call: TRBV5-1
clone_size: NA
cdr3_nt: TGCGCCAGCAGCTCCCAGACTCTCAGCTCCTACAATGAGCAGTTCTTC
cdr3_aa: CASSSQTLSSYNEQFF

d_call: NA
j_call: TRBJ2-1
v_call: TRBV5-1
clone_size: many
cdr3_nt: TGCGCCAGCAGCTTCCTCGGCGCCGGGAGCTCCTACAATGAGCAGTTCTTC
cdr3_aa: CASSFLGAGSSYNEQFF

d_call: NA
j_call: TRBJ2-5
v_call: TRBV5-6
clone_size: many
cdr3_nt: TGTGCCAGCAGCCCAAGGCAGGGAGAGACCCAGTACTTC
cdr3_aa: CASSPRQGETQYF

d_call: NA
j_call: TRBJ2-1
v_call: TRBV5-6
clone_size: many
cdr3_nt: TGTGCCAGCAGGGCGACAACGATCAACTACAATGAGCAGTTCTTC
cdr3_aa: CASRATTINYNEQFF

d_call: NA
j_call: TRBJ1-2
v_call: TRBV28
clone_size: many
cdr3_nt: TGTGCCATCTCCCCGGGTCCGCGTATCGGGGGCTACACCTTC
cdr3_aa: CAISPGPRIGGYTF

d_call: NA
j_call: TRBJ1-1
v_call: TRBV11-3
clone_size: NA
cdr3_nt: TGTGCCAGCAGCTTAGAGGTCGGATTTGAAGCTTTCTTT
cdr3_aa: CASSLEVGFEAFF

d_call: NA
j_call: TRBJ2-7
v_call: TRBV7-6
clone_size: few
cdr3_nt: TGTGCCAGCAGCTTAACAGAGTTATACGAGCAGTACTTC
cdr3_aa: CASSLTELYEQYF

d_call: NA
j_call: TRBJ1-1
v_call: TRBV29-1
clone_size: NA
cdr3_nt: TGCAGCGTTGTGTGGATGAACACTGAAGCTTTCTTT
cdr3_aa: CSVVWMNTEAFF

d_call: NA
j_call: TRBJ1-4
v_call: TRBV4-1
clone_size: few
cdr3_nt: TGCGCCAGCACCAATCCGAGGGGGGTAGGGAGTAATGAAAAACTGTTTTTT
cdr3_aa: CASTNPRGVGSNEKLFF

d_call: NA
j_call: TRBJ2-2
v_call: TRBV19
clone_size: NA
cdr3_nt: TGTGCCAGTAGACACCCCTTGGGCACCGGGGAGCTGTTTTTT
cdr3_aa: CASRHPLGTGELFF

d_call: NA
j_call: TRBJ2-4
v_call: TRBV7-2
clone_size: many
cdr3_nt: TGTGCCAGCAGCCCCCTTACGGGACCCTCAGACATTCAGTACTTC
cdr3_aa: CASSPLTGPSDIQYF

d_call: NA
j_call: TRBJ1-1
v_call: TRBV6-5
clone_size: NA
cdr3_nt: TGTGCCAGCAGATTAGGAAGATATTTGAACACTGAAGCTTTCTTT
cdr3_aa: CASRLGRYLNTEAFF

d_call: NA
j_call: TRBJ1-1
v_call: TRBV7-2
clone_size: many
cdr3_nt: TGTGCCAGCAGCCCGTCAGGGTGGGACACTGAAGCTTTCTTT
cdr3_aa: CASSPSGWDTEAFF

d_call: NA
j_call: TRBJ1-2
v_call: TRBV5-5
clone_size: few
cdr3_nt: TGTGCCAGCAGCTTGGATTCGGGGAGTGGCTACACCTTC
cdr3_aa: CASSLDSGSGYTF

d_call: NA
j_call: TRBJ1-3
v_call: TRBV20-1
clone_size: many
cdr3_nt: TGCAGTGCTAGACCCAGGAGGTACTCTGGAAACACCATATATTTT
cdr3_aa: CSARPRRYSGNTIYF

d_call: NA
j_call: TRBJ2-2
v_call: TRBV6-5
clone_size: many
cdr3_nt: TGTGCCAGCACCCACAGGGTGGGGTGGACCGGGGAGCTGTTTTTT
cdr3_aa: CASTHRVGWTGELFF

d_call: NA
j_call: TRBJ2-1
v_call: TRBV7-9
clone_size: many
cdr3_nt: TGTGCCAGCAGATTCTACAATGAGCAGTTCTTC
cdr3_aa: CASRFYNEQFF

d_call: TRBD1
j_call: TRBJ1-6
v_call: TRBV6-5
clone_size: few
cdr3_nt: TGTGCCAGCAGCCACCCACAGGGGGGGACCTATAATTCACCCCTCCACTTT
cdr3_aa: CASSHPQGGTYNSPLHF

d_call: NA
j_call: TRBJ2-1
v_call: TRBV7-2
clone_size: NA
cdr3_nt: TGTGCCAGCAGCCCCATCTTCAATGAGCAGTTCTTC
cdr3_aa: CASSPIFNEQFF

d_call: NA
j_call: TRBJ2-1
v_call: TRBV5-1
clone_size: many
cdr3_nt: TGCGCCAGCAGCTTTTCAGACCTTGGTGAGCAGTTCTTC
cdr3_aa: CASSFSDLGEQFF

d_call: NA
j_call: TRBJ2-6
v_call: TRBV6-2/TRBV6-3
clone_size: few
cdr3_nt: TGTGCCAGCAGGACGGTCTGGGGACCTGGGGCCAACGTCCTGACTTTC
cdr3_aa: CASRTVWGPGANVLTF

d_call: NA
j_call: TRBJ2-1
v_call: TRBV7-9
clone_size: few
cdr3_nt: TGTGCCAGCAGCCCGACGCGCGGGGTATACAATGAGCAGTTCTTC
cdr3_aa: CASSPTRGVYNEQFF

d_call: NA
j_call: TRBJ2-5
v_call: TRBV19
clone_size: few
cdr3_nt: TGTGCCAGTAGACAACAGTCCGGGTCGGAGACCCAGTACTTC
cdr3_aa: CASRQQSGSETQYF

d_call: NA
j_call: TRBJ2-3
v_call: TRBV14
clone_size: many
cdr3_nt: TGTGCCAGCAGCCTGATGTCCGCGGGGCGGTTACTCACAGATACGCAGTATTTT
cdr3_aa: CASSLMSAGRLLTDTQYF

d_call: TRBD1
j_call: TRBJ1-5
v_call: TRBV27
clone_size: few
cdr3_nt: TGTGCCAGCAGTTTTACAGGGGGCCATCAGCCCCAGCATTTT
cdr3_aa: CASSFTGGHQPQHF

d_call: NA
j_call: TRBJ2-1
v_call: TRBV4-3
clone_size: few
cdr3_nt: TGCGCCAGCAGCCAAGAGCCTAGGACCACCAAAAGCTCCTACAATGAGCAGTTCTTC
cdr3_aa: CASSQEPRTTKSSYNEQFF

d_call: NA
j_call: TRBJ1-6
v_call: TRBV6-5
clone_size: few
cdr3_nt: TGTGCCAGCAGTTACTCGATTCTCGATCCTTCACCCCTCCACTTT
cdr3_aa: CASSYSILDPSPLHF

d_call: TRBD1
j_call: TRBJ2-5
v_call: TRBV5-6
clone_size: many
cdr3_nt: TGTGCCAGCAGTTGGGACAGGGGGAAAGAGACCCAGTACTTC
cdr3_aa: CASSWDRGKETQYF

d_call: NA
j_call: TRBJ1-5
v_call: TRBV6-2/TRBV6-3
clone_size: few
cdr3_nt: TGTGCCGCACGTCGCGGGGTCGGCAATCAGCCCCAGCATTTT
cdr3_aa: CAARRGVGNQPQHF

d_call: NA
j_call: TRBJ2-3
v_call: TRBV7-3
clone_size: NA
cdr3_nt: TGTGCCAGCAGCCCCCAGAACACAGATACGCAGTATTTT
cdr3_aa: CASSPQNTDTQYF